The TCR beta chain under discussion was sequenced for a study of shared clonotypes between healthy human individuals. Study-wide results and caveats: Clonotypes which were not shared had lower generation probabilities than clonotypes that all four donors shared. Relative to memory subsets, naive subsets generally showed larger estimated richness.

The table came from immunoSEQ multiplex PCR; TCRdb's copy has only in-frame clones and leaves some out. Found here are nearly 1,000,000 clones, about three quarters of them singletons; the top ten hold about 1.5%. As concerns this clone: Its target is unknown.

Between the trimmed V and J ends, which lost 5 bases and 0 bases, there was a span of 8 bases. Germline CDR1 MDHEN, CDR2 SYDVKM. The CDR3 is 14 amino acids. Sequenced input: memory CD4+ T cells sorted from blood. Subset defined: CD45RA-negative fraction. This TCR derives from a man younger than 35 in good health. The rearrangement uses TRBV28 and TRBJ1-5, with no clear D. CDR3: CASSPFLSNQPQHF. The CDR3 DNA reads as TGTGCCAGCAGTCCATTCCTTAGCAATCAGCCCCAGCATTTT. Full variable domain (outside the CDR3, taken from reference TRBV28 and TRBJ1-5): DVKVTQSSRYLVKRTGEKVFLECVQDMDHENMFWYRQDPGLGLRLIYFSYDVKMKEKGDIPEGYSVSREKKERFSLILESASTNQTSMYLCASSPFLSNQPQHFGDGTRLSIL.